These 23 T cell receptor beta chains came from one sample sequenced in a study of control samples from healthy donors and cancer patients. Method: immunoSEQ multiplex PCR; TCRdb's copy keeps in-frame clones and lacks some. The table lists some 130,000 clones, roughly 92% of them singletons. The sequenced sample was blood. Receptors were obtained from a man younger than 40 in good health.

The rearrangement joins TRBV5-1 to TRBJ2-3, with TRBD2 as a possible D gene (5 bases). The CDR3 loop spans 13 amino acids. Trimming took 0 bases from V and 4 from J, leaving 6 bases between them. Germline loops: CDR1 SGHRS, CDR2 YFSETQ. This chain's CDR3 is CASSLVGADTQYF. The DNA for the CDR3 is TGCGCCAGCAGCTTGGTCGGGGCAGATACGCAGTATTTT. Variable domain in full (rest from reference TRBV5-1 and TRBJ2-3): KAGVTQTPRYLIKTRGQQVTLSCSPISGHRSVSWYQQTPGQGLQFLFEYFSETQRNKGNFPGRFSGRQFSNSRSEMNVSTLELGDSALYLCASSLVGADTQYFGPGTRLTVL.

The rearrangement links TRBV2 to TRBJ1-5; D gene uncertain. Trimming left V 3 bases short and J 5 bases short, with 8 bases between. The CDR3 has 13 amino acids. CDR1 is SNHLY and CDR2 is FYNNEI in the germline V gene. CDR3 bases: TGTGCCAGCAGTGATGTCGGCGATCAGCCCCAGCATTTT. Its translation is CASSDVGDQPQHF.

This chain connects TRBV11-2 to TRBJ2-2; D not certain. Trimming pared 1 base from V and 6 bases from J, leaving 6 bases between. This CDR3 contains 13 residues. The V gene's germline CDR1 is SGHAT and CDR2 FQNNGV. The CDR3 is CASSLVLAGELFF. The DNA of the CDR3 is TGTGCCAGCAGCTTAGTATTAGCCGGGGAGCTGTTTTTT.

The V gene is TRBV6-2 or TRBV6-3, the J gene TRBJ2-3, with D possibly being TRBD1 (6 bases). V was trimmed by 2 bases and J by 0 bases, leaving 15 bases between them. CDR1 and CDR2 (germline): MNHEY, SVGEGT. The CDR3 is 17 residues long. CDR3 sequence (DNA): TGTGCCAGCAGTTACCCGAAGGGGACATACAGCACAGATACGCAGTATTTT. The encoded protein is CASSYPKGTYSTDTQYF.

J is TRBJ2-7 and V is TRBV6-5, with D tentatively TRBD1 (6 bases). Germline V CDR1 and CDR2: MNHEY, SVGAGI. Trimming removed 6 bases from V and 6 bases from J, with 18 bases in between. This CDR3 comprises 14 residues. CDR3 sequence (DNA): TGTGCCAGCAGCCCACTACAGGGTTTTGGCGAGCAGTACTTC. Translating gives CASSPLQGFGEQYF.

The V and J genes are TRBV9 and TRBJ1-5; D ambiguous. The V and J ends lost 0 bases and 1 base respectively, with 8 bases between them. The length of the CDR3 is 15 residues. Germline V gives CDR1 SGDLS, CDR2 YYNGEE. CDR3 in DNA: TGTGCCAGCAGCGTAGAGGGTCGCAGCAATCAGCCCCAGCATTTT. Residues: CASSVEGRSNQPQHF.

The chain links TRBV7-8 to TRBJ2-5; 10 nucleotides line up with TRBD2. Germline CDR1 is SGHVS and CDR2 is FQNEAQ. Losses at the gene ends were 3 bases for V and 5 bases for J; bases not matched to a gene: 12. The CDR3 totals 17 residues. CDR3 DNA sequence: TGTGCCAGCAGCTTCGGGAAAGCGGGAGGGCCTTTGGAGACCCAGTACTTC. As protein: CASSFGKAGGPLETQYF.

The CDR3 DNA is TGTGCCAGCAGGACAGGGGGTGCCACTGAAGCTTTCTTT. Its translation: CASRTGGATEAFF. This chain connects TRBV6-5 to TRBJ1-1; 9 bases agree with TRBD1. Germline CDR1 MNHEY, CDR2 SVGAGI. CDR3 size: 13 residues. The ends lost 6 bases at V and 4 bases at J; junction bases unmatched: 3.

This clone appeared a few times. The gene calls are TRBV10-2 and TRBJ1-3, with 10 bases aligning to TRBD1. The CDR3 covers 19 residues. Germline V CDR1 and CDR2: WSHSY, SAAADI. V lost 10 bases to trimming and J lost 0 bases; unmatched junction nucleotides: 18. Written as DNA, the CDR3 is TGCGCCACCCTTATCCCCGGGACAGGGGTCCCAGGCTCTGGAAACACCATATATTTT. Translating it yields CATLIPGTGVPGSGNTIYF.

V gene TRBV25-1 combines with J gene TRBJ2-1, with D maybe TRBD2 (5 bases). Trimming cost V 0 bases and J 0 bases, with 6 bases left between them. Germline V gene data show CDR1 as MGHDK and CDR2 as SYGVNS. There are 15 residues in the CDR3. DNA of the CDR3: TGTGCCAGCAGTGAATATCGGGACTCCTACAATGAGCAGTTCTTC. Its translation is CASSEYRDSYNEQFF.

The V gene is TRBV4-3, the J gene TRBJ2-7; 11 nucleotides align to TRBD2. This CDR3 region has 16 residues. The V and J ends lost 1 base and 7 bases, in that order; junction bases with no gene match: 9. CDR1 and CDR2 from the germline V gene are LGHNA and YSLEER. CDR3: CASSQGLDSSGREQYF. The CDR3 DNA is TGCGCCAGCAGCCAAGGACTCGACTCTAGCGGGAGGGAGCAGTACTTC.

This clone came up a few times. CDR3 in DNA: TGTGCCAGCAGTTCACAGACAACTAATGAAAAACTGTTTTTT. Amino acids: CASSSQTTNEKLFF. This sequence joins TRBV6-5 and TRBJ1-4; no definite D call. Deletions cut 4 bases from V and 0 bases from J, with 6 bases between. The CDR3 is 14 amino acids. Germline assignment: CDR1 MNHEY and CDR2 SVGAGI.

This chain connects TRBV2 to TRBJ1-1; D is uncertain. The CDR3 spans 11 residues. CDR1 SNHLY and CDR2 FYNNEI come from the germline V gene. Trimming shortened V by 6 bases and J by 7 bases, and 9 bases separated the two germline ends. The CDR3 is CASSVHNEAFF. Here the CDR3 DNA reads TGTGCCAGCAGCGTACACAATGAAGCTTTCTTT.

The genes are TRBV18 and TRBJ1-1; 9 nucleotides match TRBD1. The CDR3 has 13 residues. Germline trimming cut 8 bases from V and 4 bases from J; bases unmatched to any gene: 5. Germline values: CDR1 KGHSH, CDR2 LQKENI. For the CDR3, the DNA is TGTGCCAGCGTCGCGGGACAGGGCACTGAAGCTTTCTTT. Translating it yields CASVAGQGTEAFF.

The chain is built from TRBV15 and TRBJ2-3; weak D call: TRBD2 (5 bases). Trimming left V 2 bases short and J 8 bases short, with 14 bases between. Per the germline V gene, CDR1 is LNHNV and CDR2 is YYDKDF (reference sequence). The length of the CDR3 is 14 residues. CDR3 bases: TGTGCCACCAGCAGATCCCTAACCCGGGGTACGCAGTATTTT. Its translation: CATSRSLTRGTQYF.

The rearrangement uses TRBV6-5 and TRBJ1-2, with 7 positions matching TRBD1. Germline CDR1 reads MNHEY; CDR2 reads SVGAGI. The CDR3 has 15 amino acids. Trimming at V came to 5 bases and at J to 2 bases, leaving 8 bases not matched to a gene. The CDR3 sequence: CASSRRQGTNYGYTF. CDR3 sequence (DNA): TGTGCCAGCAGTCGACGACAGGGTACGAACTATGGCTACACCTTC.

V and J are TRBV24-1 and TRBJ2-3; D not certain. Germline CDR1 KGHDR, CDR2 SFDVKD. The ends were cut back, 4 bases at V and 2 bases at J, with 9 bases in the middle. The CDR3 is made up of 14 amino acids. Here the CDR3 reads CATSEAGHTDTQYF. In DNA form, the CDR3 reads TGTGCCACCAGTGAGGCAGGCCACACAGATACGCAGTATTTT.

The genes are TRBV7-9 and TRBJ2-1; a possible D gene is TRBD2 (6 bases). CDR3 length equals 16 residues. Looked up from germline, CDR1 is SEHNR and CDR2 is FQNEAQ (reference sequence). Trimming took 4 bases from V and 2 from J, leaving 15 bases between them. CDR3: CASSSLAIGTYNEQFF. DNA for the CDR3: TGTGCCAGCAGCTCGCTAGCGATAGGTACCTACAATGAGCAGTTCTTC.

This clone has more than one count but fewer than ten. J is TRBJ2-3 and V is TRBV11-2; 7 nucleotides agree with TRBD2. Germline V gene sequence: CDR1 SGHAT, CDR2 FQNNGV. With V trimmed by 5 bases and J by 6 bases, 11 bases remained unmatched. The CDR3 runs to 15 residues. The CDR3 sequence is CASSLTTAGWDTQYF. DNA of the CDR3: TGTGCCAGCAGCCTAACTACAGCGGGATGGGATACGCAGTATTTT.

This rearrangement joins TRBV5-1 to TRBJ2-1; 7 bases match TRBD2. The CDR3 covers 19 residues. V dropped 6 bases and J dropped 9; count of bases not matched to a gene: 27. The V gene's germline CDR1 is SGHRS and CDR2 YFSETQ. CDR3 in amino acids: CASIGPPTGGGVAYGEQFF. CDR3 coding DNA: TGCGCCAGCATTGGTCCCCCCACGGGAGGTGGTGTTGCTTATGGTGAGCAGTTCTTC.

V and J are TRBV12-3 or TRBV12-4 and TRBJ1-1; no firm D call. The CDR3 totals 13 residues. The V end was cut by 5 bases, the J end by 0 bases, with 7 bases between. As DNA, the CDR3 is TGTGCCAGCAGTGTTATCTTGAACACTGAAGCTTTCTTT. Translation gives CASSVILNTEAFF.

Written as DNA, the CDR3 is TGTGCCAGCAGCCAAGTAGCGTTCAGGCCGGGGAGTAATGAAAAACTGTTTTTT. Its translation: CASSQVAFRPGSNEKLFF. The V call is TRBV14, the J call TRBJ1-4; D unresolved. Germline V CDR1 and CDR2: SGHDN, FVKESK. V was cut by 1 base and J by 4 bases, with 19 bases left in between. CDR3 length: 18 amino acids.

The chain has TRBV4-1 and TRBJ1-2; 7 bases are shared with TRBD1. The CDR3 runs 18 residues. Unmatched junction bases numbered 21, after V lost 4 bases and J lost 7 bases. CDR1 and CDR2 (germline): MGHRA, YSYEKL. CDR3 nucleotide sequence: TGCGCCAGCAGCCGCGGCCCTGGGACAGCCCTGGCCGGCACTGGCTACACCTTC. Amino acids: CASSRGPGTALAGTGYTF.